Presented here are 18 T cell receptor beta chains from one specimen sequenced in a study of Graves' ophthalmopathy and Graves' hyperthyroidism. The authors amplified TCR beta CDR3 regions from RNA transcripts. First-round RT-PCR employed HTBI primers, with a second-round multiplex PCR after it. Via MiXCR, TCRdb re-called the multiplex PCR reads, giving one row per CDR3 protein. The table shows 200,000 to 250,000 distinct CDR3 sequences, with just under 30% occurring only once. The source material was peripheral blood. These receptor sequences come from a man in his fifties or sixties with Graves' ophthalmopathy.

The V and J genes are TRBV7-9 and TRBJ1-1; D gene ambiguous. V dropped 4 bases and J dropped 4 bases, with 13 bases sitting between them. CDR3 length equals 14 residues. The germline gives CDR1 SEHNR, CDR2 FQNEAQ (reference sequence). This chain's CDR3 is CASSYGPSSTEAFF. The CDR3, as DNA: TGTGCCAGCAGCTATGGACCCTCCAGCACTGAAGCTTTCTTT.

There are many counts of this clonotype. The chain carries TRBV4-1 and TRBJ2-7, with D uncertain. The germline V gene encodes CDR1 MGHRA and CDR2 YSYEKL. The CDR3 loop spans 15 amino acids. V shed 1 base and J shed 0 bases, with 10 bases lying between them. The CDR3, as DNA: TGCGCCAGCAGCCAAGTCCTGCGGAGCTCCTACGAGCAGTACTTC. Residues: CASSQVLRSSYEQYF.

This clonotype was seen many times. The rearrangement uses TRBV5-5 and TRBJ1-5, with D uncertain. Germline V CDR1 and CDR2: SGHKS, YYEKEE (reference sequence). This CDR3 region has 13 residues. V lost 1 base and J lost 6, with 8 bases in between. Here the CDR3 DNA reads TGTGCCAGCAGCTTGAACGAATTTCAGCCCCAGCATTTT. Translation: CASSLNEFQPQHF.

On this clonotype itself: Given a much more abundant clone one base away, this may be a read error. The V call is TRBV6-1, the J call TRBJ2-2; 7 bases agree with TRBD1. The germline gives CDR1 MNHNS, CDR2 SASEGT. Trimming cost V 6 bases and J 1 base; bases outside gene matches: 5. This CDR3 spans 15 amino acids. CDR3 DNA: TGTGCCAGCAGCTCCGGGACAGTGAACACCGGGGAGCTGTTTTTT. Protein sequence: CASSSGTVNTGELFF.

This clonotype was seen many times. The V gene is TRBV28, the J gene TRBJ2-7; D is possibly TRBD1 or TRBD2 (5 bases each). The CDR3 length is 14 residues. CDR1 and CDR2 (germline): MDHEN, SYDVKM. Trimming left V 3 bases short and J 3 bases short, with 12 bases between. This CDR3 is CASSFLRDDYEQYF. CDR3 bases: TGTGCCAGCAGTTTCCTCCGGGACGACTACGAGCAGTACTTC.

This clonotype was seen many times. This chain's CDR3 is CSARPRDMSAYEQYF. The CDR3 DNA follows: TGCAGTGCTCGCCCCCGAGACATGTCAGCCTACGAGCAGTACTTC. The chain carries TRBV20-1 and TRBJ2-7; D is unclear. The germline V gene encodes CDR1 DFQATT and CDR2 SNEGSKA (reference sequence). CDR3 length: 15 residues. The V end lost 5 bases, the J end lost 2 bases, and 19 bases lay between the germline ends.

This clonotype was seen at least ten times. V usage is TRBV19 and J usage is TRBJ2-2, with no clear D. Per germline, CDR1 LNHDA and CDR2 SQIVND (reference sequence). There are 15 residues in the CDR3. The V gene lost 5 bases and the J gene lost 4 bases, with 14 bases spanning the gap. Written as DNA, the CDR3 is TGTGCCAGTAGTTCACGACCGGGTGGCACCGGGGAGCTGTTTTTT. It specifies CASSSRPGGTGELFF.

This clonotype was counted at least ten times. This chain uses TRBV5-1 with TRBJ1-6; D remains ambiguous. The CDR3 sequence is 15 residues long. Germline values: CDR1 SGHRS, CDR2 YFSETQ. V was pared by 0 bases and J by 1 base, with 5 bases between. The CDR3 coding sequence is TGCGCCAGCAGCTTGGGGGTATCCTATAATTCACCCCTCCACTTT. It encodes CASSLGVSYNSPLHF.

This clonotype showed up just once. The CDR3 DNA is TGCAGTGCAGGAGGATATAAGGGAGGGATCCGTCTGGATGCCCAGTACTTC. This gives the protein CSAGGYKGGIRLDAQYF. The chain combines TRBV20-1 with TRBJ2-5, with 7 bases identical to TRBD2. With 6 bases clipped from V and 9 bases from J, the junction kept 25 bases outside the gene matches. CDR1 and CDR2 (germline): DFQATT, SNEGSKA (reference sequence). The CDR3 extends over 17 amino acids.

This clonotype was recorded many times. The J gene is TRBJ1-2, the V gene TRBV18, with 10 bases that match TRBD1. Germline loops: CDR1 KGHSH, CDR2 LQKENI. V lost 6 bases to trimming and J lost 3 bases; unmatched junction nucleotides: 4. The CDR3 extends over 14 amino acids. CDR3 sequence (DNA): TGTGCCAGCTCCCCCGGGACAGGGGACTATGGCTACACCTTC. Protein product: CASSPGTGDYGYTF.

This clonotype occurred many times. This chain links TRBV29-1 with TRBJ2-7; 15 bases map to TRBD2. Germline V gives CDR1 SQVTM, CDR2 ANQGSEA. This CDR3 has 16 residues. The trim removed 5 bases at V and 2 bases at J, leaving 7 bases unmatched. CDR3 in amino acids: CSVLRTSGRETYEQYF. The CDR3 coding sequence is TGCAGCGTTTTGCGGACTAGCGGGAGGGAGACCTACGAGCAGTACTTC.

V is TRBV6-5 and J is TRBJ2-7; weak D call: TRBD2 (5 bases). CDR3 length: 15 amino acids. Germline V gives CDR1 MNHEY, CDR2 SVGAGI. Trimming shortened V by 1 base and J by 6 bases, and 16 bases separated the two germline ends. Here the CDR3 reads CASSYWTPPEGEQYF. The CDR3 DNA reads as TGTGCCAGCAGTTACTGGACCCCGCCTGAGGGCGAGCAGTACTTC.

Ten or more counts support this clonotype. The chain carries TRBV7-3 and TRBJ1-3, with D hard to call. Germline V gene sequence: CDR1 SGHTA, CDR2 FQGTGA. The CDR3 sequence is 14 residues long. V was trimmed by 1 base and J by 0 bases, leaving 4 bases between them. The CDR3 spells CASSLSGSGNTIYF. CDR3 nucleotide sequence: TGTGCCAGCAGCTTAAGCGGCTCTGGAAACACCATATATTTT.

Many counts were recorded for this clonotype. This rearrangement joins TRBV25-1 to TRBJ2-2; no clear D gene. The CDR3 is 14 residues long. Trimming removed 5 bases at V and 2 bases at J, with 9 bases between. CDR1 is MGHDK, CDR2 SYGVNS, per germline. CDR3 sequence: CASSPRLNTGELFF. The CDR3 DNA reads TGTGCCAGCAGTCCGAGACTCAACACCGGGGAGCTGTTTTTT. The entire variable domain, with the rest obtained from reference TRBV25-1 and TRBJ2-2, is as follows: EADIYQTPRYLVIGTGKKITLECSQTMGHDKMYWYQQDPGMELHLIHYSYGVNSTEKGDLSSESTVSRIRTEHFPLTLESARPSHTSQYLCASSPRLNTGELFFGEGSRLTVL.

In its sample, this clonotype was seen many times. The V gene is TRBV2, the J gene TRBJ2-7, with a weak D call TRBD1 (5 bases). Per the germline V gene, CDR1 is SNHLY and CDR2 is FYNNEI. CDR3 length: 12 residues. V was trimmed by 4 bases and J by 4 bases, leaving 8 bases between them. The CDR3 region is CASSGQGYEQYF. DNA for the CDR3: TGTGCCAGCAGTGGGCAGGGATACGAGCAGTACTTC.

The V call is TRBV28, the J call TRBJ1-2; 10 bases are a match to TRBD1. J lost 8 bases, V lost 10 bases, and 13 bases had no gene match. The CDR3 is 14 amino acids. CDR1 is MDHEN, CDR2 SYDVKM, per germline. CDR3 residues: CATLLTGGSLGYTF. In DNA, the CDR3 is TGTGCCACCTTACTGACAGGGGGCTCCCTCGGCTACACCTTC.

V gene TRBV2 combines with J gene TRBJ1-1; D perhaps matches TRBD1 (5 bases). The CDR3 covers 14 residues. V shed 3 bases and J shed 5 bases, with 13 bases lying between them. Germline V gene sequence: CDR1 SNHLY, CDR2 FYNNEI. CDR3 region: CASSESPWGTEAFF. The DNA for the CDR3 is TGTGCCAGCAGTGAGTCTCCGTGGGGGACTGAAGCTTTCTTT.

This clonotype was counted many times. This chain links TRBV20-1 with TRBJ2-7; no definite D call. The CDR3 sequence is 14 residues long. Germline values: CDR1 DFQATT, CDR2 SNEGSKA (reference sequence). The V end lost 3 bases, the J end lost 5 bases, and 17 bases lay between the germline ends. The CDR3 coding sequence is TGCAGTGCTAGGGCTCCTTGGGGTCGGGACGAGCAGTACTTC. Protein sequence: CSARAPWGRDEQYF.